Described below is a single T cell receptor beta chain sequence and its context. The target antigen is unknown. TCRdb redid the calling of the 5' RACE reads with MiXCR, one entry per CDR3 protein. Altogether hundreds of thousands of distinct CDR3 sequences are present, around 8.6% being singletons, with the ten largest covering approximately 0.94%. Healthy Caucasians, and only they, were the donors. The data originate from a study of identical twins. General observations from the study: One should note that invariant MAIT and iNKT cells could partly confound zero-insertion analyses.

The V gene end was trimmed by 8 bases and the J gene end by 5 bases; junction bases not matched to a gene: 1. CDR1 and CDR2 (germline): MNHEY, SVGEGT. This CDR3 has 12 residues. These same records also appear under a second study, on yellow fever vaccine responses in identical twins.

This rearrangement joins TRBV6-2 or TRBV6-3 to TRBJ2-3, with 10 bases fitting TRBD1. Sequenced sample: PBMCs. This receptor was obtained from a young woman in good health. CDR3 sequence: CASGQGEDTQYF. CDR3 DNA: TGTGCCAGCGGACAGGGGGAAGATACGCAGTATTTT.